Shown below are 22 T cell receptor beta chains from a single sample sequenced in a study of shared T cell receptors in the human thymus. Here immunoSEQ multiplex PCR was the method, and the copy in TCRdb shows in-frame clones only, minus some. Altogether 500,000 to 550,000 clones are present, around 78% being singletons, with the ten largest covering more than 0.01%. These same records also appear under a second study, on human thymus T cells.

The sequenced material came from thymocytes. The receptors come from a boy in the first two years of life with a congenital heart defect.

CDR3 sequence (DNA): TGTGCCAGCAGCTTACGGCAGGGGAACACTGAAGCTTTCTTT. It codes for CASSLRQGNTEAFF. The chain combines TRBV7-2 with TRBJ1-1; possible D gene TRBD1, 5 bases. The ends were cut back, 2 bases at V and 1 base at J, with 8 bases in the middle. The CDR3 spans 14 residues. Germline CDR1 reads SGHTA; CDR2 reads FQGNSA.

This chain joins TRBV11-3 and TRBJ2-5; 12 nucleotides align to TRBD2. The germline V gene encodes CDR1 SGHNT and CDR2 YENEEA. J lost 5 bases, V lost 6 bases, and 7 bases had no gene match. The CDR3 length is 15 residues. CDR3 protein: CASSLTSGSGETQYF. CDR3 DNA: TGTGCCAGCAGTTTGACTAGCGGGAGTGGGGAGACCCAGTACTTC.

This chain uses TRBV4-2 with TRBJ2-7; the match to TRBD1 covers 7 bases. The length of the CDR3 is 13 residues. Looked up from germline, CDR1 is LGHNA and CDR2 is YNFKEQ. After removal of 4 bases from V and 3 bases from J, the junction contained 3 bases not matched to a gene. The CDR3 spells CASSPRGNYEQYF. Here the CDR3 DNA reads TGTGCCAGCAGCCCCAGGGGGAACTACGAGCAGTACTTC.

This clone was seen a handful of times. V is TRBV5-6 and J is TRBJ1-3; 7 bases are a match to TRBD1. CDR3 length: 16 residues. After removal of 0 bases from V and 0 bases from J, the junction contained 3 bases not matched to a gene. The germline V gene has CDR1 SGHDT and CDR2 YYEEEE. CDR3 in DNA: TGTGCCAGCAGCTTGGAGGGGGCCCACTCTGGAAACACCATATATTTT. Its protein product is CASSLEGAHSGNTIYF.

The rearrangement joins TRBV15 to TRBJ2-1; 7 bases fit TRBD2. Unmatched junction bases numbered 6, after V lost 1 base and J lost 3 bases. The germline CDR1 and CDR2 sequences are LNHNV and YYDKDF (reference sequence). This CDR3 is built from 16 residues. In nucleotides, the CDR3 is TGTGCCACCAGCAGAGCCGTGGCGGGAGACTACAATGAGCAGTTCTTC. The encoded protein is CATSRAVAGDYNEQFF. The entire variable domain, with the rest obtained from reference TRBV15 and TRBJ2-1, is as follows: DAMVIQNPRYQVTQFGKPVTLSCSQTLNHNVMYWYQQKSSQAPKLLFHYYDKDFNNEADTPDNFQSRRPNTSFCFLDIRSPGLGDTAMYLCATSRAVAGDYNEQFFGPGTRLTVL.

The chain links TRBV27 to TRBJ2-5; the D is unclear. In germline, CDR1 is MNHEY, CDR2 SMNVEV (reference sequence). Trimming shortened V by 5 bases and J by 2 bases, and 15 bases separated the two germline ends. This CDR3 has 15 amino acids. Here the CDR3 DNA reads TGTGCCAGCAGTCACACCAGGCAGGTTCAAGAGACCCAGTACTTC. Protein sequence: CASSHTRQVQETQYF.

The chain uses TRBV12-2 and TRBJ2-3; the D call of TRBD2 is as the table states it, not checked on the DNA. TRBV12-2 is tagged as a pseudogene. There are 21 residues in the CDR3. CDR3 amino acids: CASRQITPGLAGRALTDTQYF. CDR3 bases: TGTGCAAGTCGCCAAATTACACCGGGACTAGCGGGGAGGGCCCTCACAGATACGCAGTATTTT.

This chain joins TRBV29-1 and TRBJ1-2; 9 positions agree with TRBD1. This CDR3 is 14 amino acids long. Per the germline V gene, CDR1 is SQVTM and CDR2 is ANQGSEA. Trimming cost V 4 bases and J 8 bases; bases outside gene matches: 11. The CDR3 is CSVGEQGQGYGYTF. The CDR3 bases are TGCAGCGTTGGTGAGCAGGGACAGGGCTACGGCTACACCTTC.

The chain recombines TRBV6-1 with TRBJ1-5; D not resolved. The CDR3 is 12 amino acids. Germline V gives CDR1 MNHNS, CDR2 SASEGT. V shed 7 bases and J shed 4 bases, with 8 bases lying between them. The CDR3 loop reads CASNPGNQPQHF. The CDR3 DNA reads TGTGCCAGCAACCCGGGAAATCAGCCCCAGCATTTT.

This clone came up a few times. The chain combines TRBV14 with TRBJ1-2; TRBD1 matches 10 bases. V was pared by 7 bases and J by 3 bases, with 8 bases of the junction left unmatched. The V gene's germline CDR1 is SGHDN and CDR2 FVKESK. The CDR3 consists of 15 residues. The CDR3 bases are TGTGCCAGCACCAGAACCGGGACAGGGGACTATGGCTACACCTTC. Residues: CASTRTGTGDYGYTF.

V gene TRBV18 combines with J gene TRBJ2-6; 12 bases are a match to TRBD1. Germline lookup yields CDR1 KGHSH and CDR2 LQKENI. This CDR3 has 19 amino acids. The V gene end was trimmed by 3 bases and the J gene end by 0 bases; junction bases not matched to a gene: 6. The CDR3 bases are TGTGCCAGCTCACCGGGGACAGGGGGCCCCCTCTCTGGGGCCAACGTCCTGACTTTC. Protein: CASSPGTGGPLSGANVLTF.

The chain links TRBV7-2 to TRBJ2-7; 8 nucleotides line up with TRBD2. This CDR3 region has 18 residues. V was pared by 5 bases and J by 3 bases, with 18 bases of the junction left unmatched. CDR1 is SGHTA and CDR2 is FQGNSA in the germline V gene. The CDR3 protein is CASSPEPPGLERSYEQYF. In nucleotides, the CDR3 is TGTGCCAGCAGCCCCGAACCCCCGGGACTAGAGAGGAGCTACGAGCAGTACTTC.

J is TRBJ1-2 and V is TRBV4-1; D remains unclear. The CDR3 spans 14 residues. Trimming took 0 bases from V and 8 from J, leaving 13 bases between them. Germline CDR1 MGHRA, CDR2 YSYEKL. In DNA, the CDR3 is TGCGCCAGCAGCCAAGATCGTATAGCGGAGGGCTACACCTTC. This encodes CASSQDRIAEGYTF.

This chain links TRBV13 with TRBJ2-1; 9 bases are a match to TRBD2. This CDR3 region has 21 residues. V lost 4 bases, J lost 5 bases, and 24 bases stayed unmatched. CDR1 and CDR2 (germline): PRHDT, FYEKMQ (reference sequence). CDR3 in amino acids: CASSSTPGGISGSSNDNEQFF. The CDR3, as DNA: TGTGCCAGCAGCTCAACCCCGGGTGGGATTAGCGGGAGCAGTAATGACAATGAGCAGTTCTTC.

The V gene is TRBV12-5, the J gene TRBJ2-7, with no clear D. V was pared by 3 bases and J by 3 bases, with 9 bases between. CDR1 LGHNT and CDR2 FRNRAP come from the germline V gene. The CDR3 loop spans 13 amino acids. The CDR3 loop is CASGLTCHYEQYF. Here the CDR3 DNA reads TGTGCTAGTGGTTTAACTTGCCACTACGAGCAGTACTTC. Full variable domain (rest looked up from reference TRBV12-5 and TRBJ2-7): DARVTQTPRHKVTEMGQEVTMRCQPILGHNTVFWYRQTMMQGLELLAYFRNRAPLDDSGMPKDRFSAEMPDATLATLKIQPSEPRDSAVYFCASGLTCHYEQYFGPGTRLTVT.

This clone was counted between two and nine times. This chain links TRBV25-1 with TRBJ2-7, with D possibly matching TRBD2 (6 bases). This CDR3 has 15 amino acids. The V gene lost 8 bases and the J gene lost 2 bases, with 19 bases spanning the gap. Looked up from germline, CDR1 is MGHDK and CDR2 is SYGVNS. The CDR3 here is CASHYVLAKAYEQYF. The DNA for the CDR3 is TGTGCCAGCCATTACGTGCTAGCGAAAGCCTACGAGCAGTACTTC.

The chain has TRBV7-2 and TRBJ2-7, with D possibly matching TRBD2 (6 bases). The V gene's germline CDR1 is SGHTA and CDR2 FQGNSA. Trimming stripped 1 base from V and 1 base from J, with 11 bases between. The CDR3 length is 15 residues. CDR3 sequence reads: CASSLGRENSYEQYF. The CDR3 bases are TGTGCCAGCAGCTTAGGGCGGGAAAATTCCTACGAGCAGTACTTC.

The V call is TRBV14, the J call TRBJ2-1, with TRBD2 matching over 7 bases. Trimming cost V 6 bases and J 0 bases; bases outside gene matches: 11. The CDR3 contains 17 residues. Germline lookup yields CDR1 SGHDN and CDR2 FVKESK. CDR3 sequence (DNA): TGTGCCAGCAGTCATAATGCAGCGGGGAGCTCCTACAATGAGCAGTTCTTC. This sequence encodes CASSHNAAGSSYNEQFF.

This clone was observed once. The V and J genes are TRBV27 and TRBJ2-7, with D possibly TRBD2 on 5 matching bases. Germline CDR1 MNHEY, CDR2 SMNVEV (reference sequence). V was pared by 6 bases and J by 0 bases, with 9 bases between. The length of the CDR3 is 13 residues. Here the CDR3 reads CASRDLSSYEQYF. The CDR3, as DNA: TGTGCCAGCAGGGACTTGAGCTCCTACGAGCAGTACTTC.

The gene calls are TRBV30 and TRBJ2-3, with a weak D call TRBD2 (5 bases). Germline lookup yields CDR1 GTSNPN and CDR2 SVGIG (reference sequence). This CDR3 is built from 17 residues. Trimming stripped 2 bases from V and 4 bases from J, with 22 bases between. CDR3 in amino acids: CAWSPSTIQPKPDTQYF. The DNA of the CDR3 is TGTGCCTGGAGTCCCTCGACTATCCAACCCAAACCAGATACGCAGTATTTT.

The rearrangement links TRBV5-1 to TRBJ2-5; 13 nucleotides line up with TRBD2. The trim removed 0 bases at V and 2 bases at J, leaving 1 base unmatched. There are 16 residues in the CDR3. Germline V gene data show CDR1 as SGHRS and CDR2 as YFSETQ. The CDR3 protein is CASSLGTSGSQETQYF. The CDR3 region has the DNA TGCGCCAGCAGCTTGGGGACTAGCGGGAGTCAAGAGACCCAGTACTTC.

The rearrangement joins TRBV28 to TRBJ1-5; D is perhaps TRBD1 (5 bases). V was shortened by 8 bases and J by 0 bases, with 20 bases between the two germline ends. CDR3 length: 17 amino acids. Germline lookup yields CDR1 MDHEN and CDR2 SYDVKM. The CDR3 bases are TGTGCCAGCCTCCCGGCGGGGACCGGCAATAGCAATCAGCCCCAGCATTTT. As protein: CASLPAGTGNSNQPQHF.